This T cell receptor (beta chain) was found in a study of T-cell reconstitution after alpha-beta-depleted transplantation in children. The study, taken as a whole, reports: Roughly two months post-transplant, alpha-beta T cells reportedly originated from several hundred graft clones that had expanded. After transplant, high TCRbeta diversity at day 60 in some patients arose from surviving recipient T cells and thymic progenitors. At one year after transplant, newly produced T cells mostly accounted for T-cell counts and diversity.

This clonotype has more than one count but fewer than ten. The antigen is not known. Molecular barcoding with unique molecular identifiers was used for the TCRbeta library. From the PCR reads, TCRdb called clonotypes with MiXCR, one entry per CDR3 protein. The data contain around 440,000 distinct CDR3 sequences, roughly 17% of them seen just once; the ten biggest clones take up 25% to 30%. This sample comprised PBMCs, mostly from graft donor cells, obtained 360 days after TCRalphabeta/CD19-depleted stem cell transplant. The sequence came from a boy under two years old who had a stem cell transplant for Wiskott-Aldrich syndrome, so the T cells may come from the graft donor.

CDR3 sequence: CASSDRANTGELFF. The CDR3 nucleotides read TGTGCCAGCAGCGACAGGGCGAACACCGGGGAGCTGTTTTTT. The chain employs TRBV2 and TRBJ2-2; TRBD1 agrees at 7 bases. The CDR3 covers 14 residues. Trimming at V came to 6 bases and at J to 0 bases, leaving 1 base not matched to a gene. Germline V CDR1 and CDR2: SNHLY, FYNNEI.